This TCR beta chain was obtained from a study of CD8 T cell repertoires and HIV-1 epitope variants. On the study more broadly: IL-2, IL-7 and IL-15 were added on days 3 and 7 of approximately 9-day cultures. Overall study findings and caveats: Four or five clonotypes recognized Nef KF9, one HW9, none TAALDMSHF. The assay identified only TCR beta chains of antigen-proliferating T cells.

The germline V gene encodes CDR1 MNHNY and CDR2 SVGAGI (reference sequence). CDR3 length: 12 amino acids. V was clipped by 4 bases and J by 9 bases, with 10 bases between them. For this clone: The antigen is undetermined.

Data came from immunoSEQ multiplex PCR; TCRdb stores just in-frame clones and leaves some out. Here the sample spans around 1,100 clones, roughly 66% being singletons. This clonotype was sampled from a male donor with HIV. The J gene is TRBJ2-1, the V gene TRBV6-6; D is undetermined. What was sequenced was cultured CD8+ T cells derived from PBMCs. DNA for the CDR3: TGTGCCAGCAGTTTCTCGGGCTTTGAGCAGTTCTTC. Amino acid sequence: CASSFSGFEQFF.